The 27 T cell receptor beta chains listed next were all sequenced from one sample in a study of response to subunit inactivated influenza vaccine. TCRdb reprocessed the RT-PCR reads via MiXCR and lists one record per CDR3 protein. This table has about 540,000 distinct CDR3 sequences, roughly 25% appearing once. The sample was also reused in another study, on T cells expressing NK-cell markers. That study reports: It was by 5'RACE template switching with UMIs that TCR beta cDNA was made.

The sequencing used CD4+ T cells sorted from PBMCs, collected 11 to 12 days after vaccination. The receptor source for this set is a man aged 45-60 years who received an inactivated influenza vaccine.

This clonotype has just a few counts. The chain employs TRBV7-8 and TRBJ2-5; D is possibly TRBD1 (6 bases). The V end was cut by 4 bases, the J end by 1 base, with 16 bases between. The CDR3 has 16 amino acids. CDR1 SGHVS and CDR2 FQNEAQ come from the germline V gene. The DNA for the CDR3 is TGTGCCAGCAGCTGGAACAGGGAGCCCCGCCAAGAGACCCAGTACTTC. It is translated as CASSWNREPRQETQYF.

There are a few counts of this clonotype. The chain joins TRBV7-9 to TRBJ2-7, with D maybe TRBD2 (5 bases). Germline CDR1 is SEHNR and CDR2 is FQNEAQ (reference sequence). Trimming left V 5 bases short and J 6 bases short, with 14 bases between. The CDR3 consists of 13 residues. The CDR3, as DNA: TGTGCCAGCAGCCCGGGATCAGGAGTCGAGCAGTACTTC. Translation gives CASSPGSGVEQYF.

The chain carries TRBV7-3 and TRBJ1-1, with D possibly matching TRBD1 (6 bases). The V end was cut by 2 bases, the J end by 0 bases, with 19 bases between. In germline, CDR1 is SGHTA, CDR2 FQGTGA. This CDR3 contains 18 residues. CDR3 sequence (DNA): TGTGCCAGCAGCTTATCCGCAGGGGTACCCCTCATGAACACTGAAGCTTTCTTT. Protein: CASSLSAGVPLMNTEAFF.

In its sample, this clonotype was seen a few times. The CDR3 bases are TGTGCCATCAGCGTTTCGGGGTTGAGCAAAAACATTCAGTACTTC. Its translation is CAISVSGLSKNIQYF. The chain uses TRBV10-3 and TRBJ2-4; a weak D match, TRBD2 (5 bases). Per germline, CDR1 ENHRY and CDR2 SYGVKD. This CDR3 spans 15 amino acids. Deletions cut 6 bases from V and 3 bases from J, with 15 bases between.

This clonotype was detected a few times. The rearrangement uses TRBV7-2 and TRBJ1-2; no clear D gene. Trimming removed 0 bases from V and 8 bases from J, with 19 bases in between. The V gene's germline CDR1 is SGHTA and CDR2 FQGNSA. This CDR3 spans 16 amino acids. The CDR3 DNA follows: TGTGCCAGCAGCTTAGCTTCCCAGGCTGTGGTCGGCGGCTACACCTTC. Encoded protein: CASSLASQAVVGGYTF.

The chain has TRBV7-3 and TRBJ2-5, with TRBD2 matching over 7 bases. The germline gives CDR1 SGHTA, CDR2 FQGTGA. The V and J ends lost 0 bases and 4 bases, in that order; junction bases with no gene match: 5. The CDR3 consists of 15 residues. CDR3 residues: CASSLTGRLAETQYF. As DNA, the CDR3 is TGTGCCAGCAGCTTAACAGGGCGACTAGCAGAGACCCAGTACTTC.

This clonotype has only a few counts. The chain couples TRBV27 to TRBJ1-1; 8 positions match TRBD1. The germline V gene has CDR1 MNHEY and CDR2 SMNVEV (reference sequence). After removal of 5 bases from V and 12 bases from J, the junction contained 8 bases not matched to a gene. The CDR3 has 12 amino acids. The CDR3 spells CASSPRTGTTFF. The DNA for the CDR3 is TGTGCCAGCAGTCCAAGGACAGGGACGACTTTCTTT.

J is TRBJ2-3 and V is TRBV21-1; the table's D call, TRBD1, has no DNA check behind it. TRBV21-1 is described as a pseudogene. This CDR3 spans 16 amino acids. The CDR3 loop is CASSKGDRDSTDTQYF. CDR3 DNA sequence: TGTGCCAGCAGCAAAGGGGACAGGGACAGCACAGATACGCAGTATTTT.

The chain carries TRBV28 and TRBJ2-1; 9 bases are a match to TRBD2. The CDR3 length is 16 residues. The ends lost 1 base at V and 3 bases at J; junction bases unmatched: 4. The V gene's germline CDR1 is MDHEN and CDR2 SYDVKM. Written as DNA, the CDR3 is TGTGCCAGCAGTTTATTAAGCGGGGGGTACTACAATGAGCAGTTCTTC. This gives the protein CASSLLSGGYYNEQFF. Using reference TRBV28 and TRBJ2-1 for the parts outside the CDR3, the full variable domain is DVKVTQSSRYLVKRTGEKVFLECVQDMDHENMFWYRQDPGLGLRLIYFSYDVKMKEKGDIPEGYSVSREKKERFSLILESASTNQTSMYLCASSLLSGGYYNEQFFGPGTRLTVL.

This CDR3 reads CASSLVRTSGRTSEQYF. In nucleotides, the CDR3 is TGTGCCAGCAGCTTAGTGCGGACTAGCGGGAGGACTTCCGAGCAGTACTTC. The J gene is TRBJ2-7, the V gene TRBV7-2, with 14 positions matching TRBD2. The CDR3 length is 17 residues. Trimming at V came to 1 base and at J to 6 bases, leaving 8 bases not matched to a gene. Germline CDR1 is SGHTA and CDR2 is FQGNSA.

The sample holds a few counts of this clonotype. The chain carries TRBV7-2 and TRBJ2-5; 11 bases fit TRBD2. The trim removed 5 bases at V and 5 bases at J, leaving 10 bases unmatched. CDR1 is SGHTA, CDR2 FQGNSA, per germline. This CDR3 comprises 16 residues. CDR3 region: CASSPRTSGLGETQYF. DNA of the CDR3: TGTGCCAGCAGCCCCCGGACTAGCGGGCTCGGGGAGACCCAGTACTTC.

Written as DNA, the CDR3 is TGCGCCAGCAGCTTGGGACTAGCGGGACATTACGAGCAGTACTTC. It specifies CASSLGLAGHYEQYF. The rearrangement joins TRBV5-1 to TRBJ2-7; TRBD2 matches at 11 bases. Looked up from germline, CDR1 is SGHRS and CDR2 is YFSETQ. J gave up 4 bases and V 0 bases, and 3 bases lay outside the gene matches. There are 15 residues in the CDR3. The full variable domain, with the rest looked up from reference TRBV5-1 and TRBJ2-7, is KAGVTQTPRYLIKTRGQQVTLSCSPISGHRSVSWYQQTPGQGLQFLFEYFSETQRNKGNFPGRFSGRQFSNSRSEMNVSTLELGDSALYLCASSLGLAGHYEQYFGPGTRLTVT.

This clonotype has just a few counts. This sequence joins TRBV12-3 or TRBV12-4 and TRBJ2-1; 12 bases line up with TRBD2. This CDR3 is 16 amino acids long. V was clipped by 6 bases and J by 4 bases; unmatched bases: 7. The chain's CDR3 is CASRPGLAGKYNEQFF. The CDR3 nucleotides are TGTGCCAGCAGGCCCGGACTAGCGGGGAAATACAATGAGCAGTTCTTC.

This clonotype was counted only a few times. The V gene is TRBV5-1, the J gene TRBJ1-6, with a tentative D call TRBD1 (6 bases). Trimming removed 2 bases from V and 8 bases from J, with 11 bases in between. The length of the CDR3 is 14 residues. Germline CDR1 SGHRS, CDR2 YFSETQ. CDR3 nucleotides: TGCGCCAGCAGCTTTCAGGGGTTGGATTCACCCCTCCACTTT. Residues: CASSFQGLDSPLHF.

The chain recombines TRBV5-4 with TRBJ2-1, with 9 bases identical to TRBD1. This CDR3 comprises 16 residues. Germline V gene lookup returns CDR1 SGHNT and CDR2 YYREEE (reference sequence). The V and J ends lost 4 bases and 7 bases, in that order; junction bases with no gene match: 12. In nucleotides, the CDR3 is TGTGCCAGCAGCAGGTACAGGGGGCGCGAAAGGAATGAGCAGTTCTTC. Its protein is CASSRYRGRERNEQFF.

J is TRBJ2-3 and V is TRBV6-2 or TRBV6-3; no definite D call. This CDR3 has 14 amino acids. Trimming stripped 0 bases from V and 6 bases from J, with 10 bases between. CDR1 is MNHEY, CDR2 SVGEGT, per germline. The CDR3 DNA follows: TGTGCCAGCAGTTACTCGGCGAGTACGGATACGCAGTATTTT. Its translation is CASSYSASTDTQYF.

This clonotype was found once. Written as DNA, the CDR3 is TGTGCCAGCAGTGACCCCCAACTAGCGGGGGGCGGAGAGCAGTTCTTC. Its translation: CASSDPQLAGGGEQFF. V is TRBV6-4 and J is TRBJ2-1, with TRBD2 matching 12 bases. The V gene end was trimmed by 2 bases and the J gene end by 10 bases; junction bases not matched to a gene: 9. This CDR3 region has 16 residues. Germline CDR1 reads MRHNA; CDR2 reads SNTAGT.

This clonotype was picked up many times. The V and J genes are TRBV18 and TRBJ2-7, with TRBD2 matching 7 bases. This CDR3 region has 14 residues. Germline-derived CDR1 and CDR2 are KGHSH and LQKENI. After removal of 3 bases from V and 1 base from J, the junction contained 3 bases not matched to a gene. CDR3 sequence reads: CASSPRGESYEQYF. The CDR3, as DNA: TGTGCCAGCTCACCCCGGGGGGAATCCTACGAGCAGTACTTC.

The chain joins TRBV20-1 to TRBJ1-4, with 7 bases matching TRBD1. CDR1 and CDR2 (germline): DFQATT, SNEGSKA (reference sequence). V dropped 5 bases and J dropped 3; count of bases not matched to a gene: 6. The CDR3 totals 14 residues. CDR3 amino acids: CSAETGSANEKLFF. CDR3 bases: TGCAGTGCTGAGACAGGGTCGGCTAATGAAAAACTGTTTTTT.

This clonotype was observed a few times. The V call is TRBV11-2, the J call TRBJ2-7; 16 bases fit TRBD2. The CDR3 is 20 amino acids. Germline CDR1 SGHAT, CDR2 FQNNGV. V trimming: 3 bases; J trimming: 3 bases; junction bases outside the gene matches: 14. CDR3 protein: CASSLISGLAGGISYYEQYF. The CDR3 region has the DNA TGTGCCAGCAGCTTGATTTCGGGACTAGCGGGAGGGATCTCATACTACGAGCAGTACTTC.

Remarks on this clonotype: The junction departs from the called germline gene at one end, perhaps through a read error. The chain joins TRBV5-1 to TRBJ2-7, with TRBD2 matching over 12 bases. CDR1 is SGHRS and CDR2 is YFSETQ in the germline V gene. The CDR3 loop spans 16 amino acids. CDR3 bases: TGCGCCAGCAGCTACACTTCTAGCGGGGGGGTATACGAGCAATACTTC. It codes for CASSYTSSGGVYEQYF. The full variable domain, in which reference TRBV5-1 and TRBJ2-7 provide the parts outside the CDR3, is KAGVTQTPRYLIKTRGQQVTLSCSPISGHRSVSWYQQTPGQGLQFLFEYFSETQRNKGNFPGRFSGRQFSNSRSEMNVSTLELGDSALYLCASSYTSSGGVYEQYFGPGTRLTVT.

The chain has TRBV5-4 and TRBJ2-2; 12 bases fit TRBD2. Germline V CDR1 and CDR2: SGHNT, YYREEE (reference sequence). CDR3 length equals 17 residues. V was clipped by 4 bases and J by 7 bases; unmatched bases: 11. As DNA, the CDR3 is TGTGCCAGCAGCCTCCGACTAGCGGGAGATAGGGGCGGGGAGCTGTTTTTT. Translated, it gives CASSLRLAGDRGGELFF.

V usage is TRBV7-2 and J usage is TRBJ2-7, with D possibly matching TRBD1 (5 bases). The V gene lost 3 bases and the J gene lost 3 bases, with 9 bases spanning the gap. The CDR3 loop spans 13 amino acids. Germline values: CDR1 SGHTA, CDR2 FQGNSA. The DNA for the CDR3 is TGTGCCAGCAGCTTTAAGGGGTACTACGAGCAGTACTTC. It yields the protein CASSFKGYYEQYF.

A few counts support this clonotype. This chain uses TRBV5-6 with TRBJ2-5, with D maybe TRBD2 (6 bases). The V end lost 9 bases, the J end lost 2 bases, and 17 bases lay between the germline ends. This CDR3 region has 14 residues. From germline, CDR1 is SGHDT and CDR2 YYEEEE. In nucleotides, the CDR3 is TGTGCCACCAACCTGGGAGGCGGACAAGAGACCCAGTACTTC. It codes for CATNLGGGQETQYF.

V usage is TRBV7-2 and J usage is TRBJ2-3; no firm D call. Deletions cut 3 bases from V and 8 bases from J, with 6 bases between. This CDR3 spans 11 amino acids. CDR1 is SGHTA, CDR2 FQGNSA, per germline. CDR3 DNA sequence: TGTGCCAGCAGCTTTAAACGTACGCAGTATTTT. Amino acid sequence: CASSFKRTQYF.

The V and J genes are TRBV18 and TRBJ2-7; a possible D gene is TRBD1 (5 bases). V was cut by 1 base and J by 5 bases, with 12 bases left in between. CDR3 length: 14 residues. Germline V gene lookup returns CDR1 KGHSH and CDR2 LQKENI. The CDR3 sequence is CASSPRQGTHEQYF. CDR3 bases: TGTGCCAGCTCACCACGGCAGGGTACTCACGAGCAGTACTTC.

The chain recombines TRBV5-1 with TRBJ1-1; possibly TRBD1 for D (5 bases). Germline lookup yields CDR1 SGHRS and CDR2 YFSETQ. CDR3 length: 14 amino acids. V was trimmed by 4 bases and J by 7 bases, leaving 17 bases between them. This CDR3 is CASSLAGATIEAFF. CDR3 DNA: TGCGCCAGCAGCCTGGCCGGGGCGACGATTGAAGCTTTCTTT.